This TCR beta chain was sequenced for a study of blood T cell repertoires in COVID-19. Study-wide context: Sites across the United States, Italy and Spain contributed samples from acute and convalescent COVID-19.

Original analysis: Estimation of nucleated cell counts relied on the amplification of reference gene primers. The assay was immunoSEQ multiplex PCR, and TCRdb's table has in-frame clones only and misses some. V, J and clone size derive from that table, while D and trimming were established from the DNA sequence. In the table there are about 51,000 clones, approximately 84% of which are singletons. In germline, CDR1 is SGHTS, CDR2 YDEGEE. The CDR3 is 15 residues long. V lost 6 bases and J lost 4; bases outside the gene matches: 7. The clonotype was recovered from a man over 45 with acute or convalescent COVID-19. The sample was peripheral blood. The chain recombines TRBV5-8 with TRBJ2-1; TRBD1 matches at 10 bases. The CDR3 DNA is TGTGCCAGCATGATCCGGGACAGGGGATACAATGAGCAGTTCTTC. Protein product: CASMIRDRGYNEQFF.